The table lists the clone carrying this T cell receptor beta chain with many counts. Its antigen is undetermined. This sample was included in a study of regulatory T cells in long-lasting Graves disease. Whole-study results and caveats: Persistent Graves' cases showed lower TCR diversity than newly diagnosed cases. TRBV28, TRBJ1-2 and TRBJ2-5 were favored in persistent disease.

CDR1 is SGHAT, CDR2 FQNNGV, per germline. The ends were cut back, 2 bases at V and 0 bases at J, with 8 bases in the middle. CDR3 length: 14 residues. The authors built TCR beta libraries using iRepertoire HTBI primers and Arm-PCR of CDR3 regions. TCRdb re-called the multiplex PCR reads with MiXCR, one entry per CDR3 protein. The sample shows around 420,000 distinct CDR3 sequences, 15% of them seen only once. Time point in this sample: newly diagnosed GD, antithyroid drugs for less than 3 months. PBMC RNA was the source of the TCR library. Clinicians diagnosed Graves' disease using American Thyroid Association guidelines.

This sequence joins TRBV11-2 and TRBJ2-7; D is undetermined. Sequenced material: peripheral blood mononuclear cells (PBMCs), taken at new diagnosis, from a patient treated with antithyroid drugs. The TCR originated in a female donor with Graves disease. CDR3 nucleotides: TGTGCCAGCAGCTTACTCCGGGTCTCCTACGAGCAGTACTTC. Protein sequence: CASSLLRVSYEQYF.